This T cell receptor (beta chain) was sequenced during a study of blood T cell repertoires in COVID-19. The V end was cut by 3 bases, the J end by 3 bases, with 13 bases between. CDR1 and CDR2 from the germline V gene are SGHDT and YYEEEE. This CDR3 spans 15 amino acids. The repertoire was sequenced with immunoSEQ multiplex PCR; TCRdb's copy has only in-frame clones and lacks some. Of 75,000 to 100,000 clones detected, nearly 90% appear once; the ten largest clones hold 3.5% to 5.5%. This clone is termed medium-sized (0.01 to 0.1%). The sequence came from a man aged 65-85 years with acute or convalescent COVID-19. Input material: peripheral blood. The rearrangement uses TRBV5-6 and TRBJ1-5, with D perhaps matching TRBD1 (6 bases). The CDR3 region is CASSSRRGNNQPQHF. The DNA for the CDR3 is TGTGCCAGCAGCTCCCGCAGGGGAAACAATCAGCCCCAGCATTTT.